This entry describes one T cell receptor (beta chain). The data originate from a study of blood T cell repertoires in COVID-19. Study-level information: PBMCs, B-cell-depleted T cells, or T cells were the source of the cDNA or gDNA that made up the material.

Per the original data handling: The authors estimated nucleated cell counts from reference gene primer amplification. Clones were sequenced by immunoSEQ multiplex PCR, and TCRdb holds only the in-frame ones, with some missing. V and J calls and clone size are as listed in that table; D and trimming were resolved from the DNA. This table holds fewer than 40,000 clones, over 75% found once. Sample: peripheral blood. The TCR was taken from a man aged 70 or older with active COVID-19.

CDR3 coding DNA: TGTGCCACCAGTGATTGGGGCGGCCGTGGTACGCAGTATTTT. This translates into CATSDWGGRGTQYF. The V and J genes are TRBV24-1 and TRBJ2-3; D is possibly TRBD1 (5 bases). Deletions cut 2 bases from V and 8 bases from J, with 13 bases between. The CDR3 length is 14 residues. CDR1 is KGHDR, CDR2 SFDVKD, per germline.